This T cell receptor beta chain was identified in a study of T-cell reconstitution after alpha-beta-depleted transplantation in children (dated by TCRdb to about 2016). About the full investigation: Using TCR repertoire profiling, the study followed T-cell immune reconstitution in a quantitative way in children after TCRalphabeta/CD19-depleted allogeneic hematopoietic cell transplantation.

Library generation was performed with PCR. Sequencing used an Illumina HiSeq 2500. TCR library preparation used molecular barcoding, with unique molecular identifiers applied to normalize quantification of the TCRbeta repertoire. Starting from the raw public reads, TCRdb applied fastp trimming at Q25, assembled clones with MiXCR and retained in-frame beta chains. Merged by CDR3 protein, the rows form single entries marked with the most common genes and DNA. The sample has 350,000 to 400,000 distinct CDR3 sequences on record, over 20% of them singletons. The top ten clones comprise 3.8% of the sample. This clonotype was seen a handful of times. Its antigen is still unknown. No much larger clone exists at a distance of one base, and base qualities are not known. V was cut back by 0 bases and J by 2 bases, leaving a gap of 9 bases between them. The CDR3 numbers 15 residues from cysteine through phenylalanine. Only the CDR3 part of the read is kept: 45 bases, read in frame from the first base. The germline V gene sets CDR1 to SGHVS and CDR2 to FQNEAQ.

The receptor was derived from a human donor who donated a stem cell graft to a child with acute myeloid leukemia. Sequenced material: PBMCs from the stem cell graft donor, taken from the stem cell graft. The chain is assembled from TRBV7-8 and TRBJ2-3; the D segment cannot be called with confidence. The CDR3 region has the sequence CASSLAGKLTDTQYF. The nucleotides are TGTGCCAGCAGCTTAGCCGGCAAACTCACAGATACGCAGTATTTT.